The 6 T cell receptor beta chains below were found in one sample sequenced in a study of shared clonotypes between healthy human individuals. Here immunoSEQ multiplex PCR was the method, and the copy in TCRdb shows in-frame clones only, minus some. The table lists approximately 1.5 million clones, under 99% of them singletons. The sample taken for sequencing was naive CD4+ T cells sorted from blood. Subset described: CD45RA+ positively selected. These receptors all stem from a man aged 25 to 40 in good health.

The J gene is TRBJ1-5, the V gene TRBV28, with TRBD1 identical over 9 bases. The V segment lost 4 bases and the J segment 3 bases; nucleotides outside the gene matches: 4. The CDR3 is 15 amino acids. Per germline, CDR1 MDHEN and CDR2 SYDVKM. The CDR3 DNA reads as TGTGCCAGCAGTTATCGACAGGGGGACAATCAGCCCCAGCATTTT. It is translated as CASSYRQGDNQPQHF.

The chain carries TRBV7-3 and TRBJ1-1; 9 nucleotides agree with TRBD1. Per the germline V gene, CDR1 is SGHTA and CDR2 is FQGTGA. The V gene end was trimmed by 1 base and the J gene end by 0 bases; junction bases not matched to a gene: 9. The length of the CDR3 is 18 residues. The chain's CDR3 is CASSLSGTGRLMNTEAFF. CDR3 nucleotide sequence: TGTGCCAGCAGCTTAAGCGGGACAGGGAGGCTGATGAACACTGAAGCTTTCTTT.

The V and J genes are TRBV28 and TRBJ2-7, with D maybe TRBD2 (6 bases). V lost 3 bases, J lost 6 bases, and 18 bases lay in between. The CDR3 contains 15 residues. Germline loops: CDR1 MDHEN, CDR2 SYDVKM. CDR3 sequence: CASSFGLAPGAEQYF. The CDR3 DNA sequence: TGTGCCAGCAGTTTCGGCCTAGCGCCAGGAGCCGAGCAGTACTTC.

As concerns this clone: Relative to the germline gene, one junction end is altered; a read error may explain this. CDR3 loop: CASSSGLAGVGTQYF. Written as DNA, the CDR3 is TGTGCTAGCAGCTCCGGACTAGCGGGAGTTGGTACGCAGTATTTT. This chain uses TRBV7-7 with TRBJ2-3; the match to TRBD2 covers 13 bases. This CDR3 spans 15 amino acids. Germline CDR1 and CDR2: SSHAT and FNYEAQ (reference sequence).

The chain couples TRBV15 to TRBJ2-3; maybe TRBD2 (6 bases). CDR1 is LNHNV and CDR2 is YYDKDF in the germline V gene (reference sequence). The V and J ends lost 3 bases and 2 bases respectively, with 15 bases between them. The CDR3 is 16 residues long. The CDR3 protein is CATSSQLTGATDTQYF. In nucleotides, the CDR3 is TGTGCCACCAGCAGCCAGCTGACGGGAGCCACAGATACGCAGTATTTT.

J is TRBJ2-2 and V is TRBV11-2, with 9 nucleotides matching TRBD2. This CDR3 comprises 15 residues. The germline V gene encodes CDR1 SGHAT and CDR2 FQNNGV. V shed 2 bases and J 5 bases; nucleotides not matched to a gene: 3. CDR3 sequence reads: CASSLILAGTGELFF. CDR3 nucleotide sequence: TGTGCCAGCAGCTTAATACTAGCGGGTACCGGGGAGCTGTTTTTT.